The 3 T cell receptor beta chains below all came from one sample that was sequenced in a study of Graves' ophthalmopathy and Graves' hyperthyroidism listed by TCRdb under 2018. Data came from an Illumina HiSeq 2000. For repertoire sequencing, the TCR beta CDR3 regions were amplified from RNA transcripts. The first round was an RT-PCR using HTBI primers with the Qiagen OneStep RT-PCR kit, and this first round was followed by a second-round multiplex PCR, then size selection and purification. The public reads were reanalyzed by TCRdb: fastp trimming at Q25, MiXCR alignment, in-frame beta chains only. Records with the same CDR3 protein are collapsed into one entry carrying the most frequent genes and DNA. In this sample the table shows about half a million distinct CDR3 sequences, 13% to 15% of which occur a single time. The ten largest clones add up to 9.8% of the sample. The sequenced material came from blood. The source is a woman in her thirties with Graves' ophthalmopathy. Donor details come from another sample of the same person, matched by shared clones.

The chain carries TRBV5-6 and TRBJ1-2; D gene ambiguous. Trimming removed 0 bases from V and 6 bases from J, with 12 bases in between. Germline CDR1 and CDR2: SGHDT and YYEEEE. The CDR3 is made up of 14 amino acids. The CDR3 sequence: CASSLARGRHGYTF. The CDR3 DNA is TGTGCCAGCAGCTTGGCCAGAGGGAGGCATGGCTACACCTTC. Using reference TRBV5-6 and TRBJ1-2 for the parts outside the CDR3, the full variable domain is DAGVTQSPTHLIKTRGQQVTLRCSPKSGHDTVSWYQQALGQGPQFIFQYYEEEERQRGNFPDRFSGHQFPNYSSELNVNALLLGDSALYLCASSLARGRHGYTFGSGTRLTVV.

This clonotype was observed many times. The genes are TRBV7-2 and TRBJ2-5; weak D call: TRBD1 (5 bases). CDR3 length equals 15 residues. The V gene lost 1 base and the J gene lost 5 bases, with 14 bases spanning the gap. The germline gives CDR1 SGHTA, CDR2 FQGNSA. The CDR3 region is CASSLVGLVLETQYF. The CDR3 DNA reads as TGTGCCAGCAGCTTAGTGGGGCTAGTCCTTGAGACCCAGTACTTC.

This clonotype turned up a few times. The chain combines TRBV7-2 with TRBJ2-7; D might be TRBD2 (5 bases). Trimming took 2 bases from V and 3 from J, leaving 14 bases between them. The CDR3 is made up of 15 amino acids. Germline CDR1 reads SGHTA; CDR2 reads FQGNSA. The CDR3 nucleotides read TGTGCCAGCAGCTTAAGCGTAACAGAGGGCTACGAGCAGTACTTC. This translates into CASSLSVTEGYEQYF.